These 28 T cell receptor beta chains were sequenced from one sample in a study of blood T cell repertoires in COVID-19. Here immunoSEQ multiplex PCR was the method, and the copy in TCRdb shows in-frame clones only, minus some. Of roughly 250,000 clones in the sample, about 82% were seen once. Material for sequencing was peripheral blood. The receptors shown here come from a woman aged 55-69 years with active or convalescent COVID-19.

The CDR3: CASSLGQVDYYGYTF. CDR3 bases: TGCGCCAGCAGCTTGGGTCAGGTGGACTACTATGGCTACACCTTC. J is TRBJ1-2 and V is TRBV5-1; no firm D call. The CDR3 loop spans 15 amino acids. CDR1 is SGHRS and CDR2 is YFSETQ in the germline V gene. The V end was cut by 0 bases, the J end by 3 bases, with 12 bases between.

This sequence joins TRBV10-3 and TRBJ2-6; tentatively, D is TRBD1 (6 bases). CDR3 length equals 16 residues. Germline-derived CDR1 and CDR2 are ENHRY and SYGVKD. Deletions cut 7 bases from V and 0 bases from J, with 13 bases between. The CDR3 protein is CAITKGGNSGANVLTF. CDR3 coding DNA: TGTGCCATCACGAAAGGGGGAAACTCTGGGGCCAACGTCCTGACTTTC.

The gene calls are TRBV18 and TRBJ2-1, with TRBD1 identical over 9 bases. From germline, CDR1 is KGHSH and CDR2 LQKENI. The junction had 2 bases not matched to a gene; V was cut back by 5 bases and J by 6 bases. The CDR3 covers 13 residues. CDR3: CASSLGQGNEQFF. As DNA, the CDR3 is TGTGCCAGCTCATTGGGACAGGGCAATGAGCAGTTCTTC.

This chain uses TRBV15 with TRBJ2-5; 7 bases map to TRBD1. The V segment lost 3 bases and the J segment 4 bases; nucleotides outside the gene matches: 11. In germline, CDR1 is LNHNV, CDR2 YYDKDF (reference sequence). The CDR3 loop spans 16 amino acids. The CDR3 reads CATSSPTTGFGETQYF. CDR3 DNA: TGTGCCACCAGCAGCCCCACGACAGGGTTTGGAGAGACCCAGTACTTC.

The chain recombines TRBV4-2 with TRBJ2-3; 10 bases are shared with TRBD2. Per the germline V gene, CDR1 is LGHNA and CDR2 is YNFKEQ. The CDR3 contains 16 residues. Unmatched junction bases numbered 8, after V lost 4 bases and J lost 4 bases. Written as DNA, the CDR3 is TGTGCCAGCAGCCGTAATAGCGGGGGGCTGCCAGATACGCAGTATTTT. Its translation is CASSRNSGGLPDTQYF.

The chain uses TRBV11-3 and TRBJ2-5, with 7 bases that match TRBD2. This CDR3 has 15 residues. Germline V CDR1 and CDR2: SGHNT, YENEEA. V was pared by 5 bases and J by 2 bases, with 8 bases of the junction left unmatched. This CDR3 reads CASSPPRGGQETQYF. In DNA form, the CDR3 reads TGTGCCAGCAGCCCACCCCGGGGAGGGCAAGAGACCCAGTACTTC.

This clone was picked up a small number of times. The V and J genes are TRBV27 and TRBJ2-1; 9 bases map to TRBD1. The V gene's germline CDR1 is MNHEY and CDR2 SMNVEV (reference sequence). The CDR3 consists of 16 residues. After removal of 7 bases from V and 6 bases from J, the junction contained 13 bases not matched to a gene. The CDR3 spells CASTLGAGQGINEQFF. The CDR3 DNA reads TGTGCCAGCACTCTAGGGGCTGGACAGGGGATCAATGAGCAGTTCTTC.

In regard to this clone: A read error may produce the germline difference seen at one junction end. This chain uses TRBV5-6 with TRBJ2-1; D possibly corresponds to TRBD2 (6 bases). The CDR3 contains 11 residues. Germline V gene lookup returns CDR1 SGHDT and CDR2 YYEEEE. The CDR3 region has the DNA TGTGCCAGCAGGGACTACCATGAGCAGTTCTTC. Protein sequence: CASRDYHEQFF.

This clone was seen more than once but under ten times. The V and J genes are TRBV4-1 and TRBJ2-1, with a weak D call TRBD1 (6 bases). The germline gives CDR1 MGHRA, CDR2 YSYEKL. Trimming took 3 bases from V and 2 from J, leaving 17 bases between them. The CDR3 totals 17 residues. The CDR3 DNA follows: TGCGCCAGCAGCCACCTACTTCGGGGACAAGCCTACAATGAGCAGTTCTTC. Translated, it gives CASSHLLRGQAYNEQFF.

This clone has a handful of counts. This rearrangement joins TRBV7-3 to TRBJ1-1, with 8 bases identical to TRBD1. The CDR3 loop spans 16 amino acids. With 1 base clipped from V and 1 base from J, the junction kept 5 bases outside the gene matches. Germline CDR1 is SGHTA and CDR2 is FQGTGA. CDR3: CASSLRGGTGNTEAFF. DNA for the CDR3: TGTGCCAGCAGCTTAAGGGGCGGGACAGGGAACACTGAAGCTTTCTTT.

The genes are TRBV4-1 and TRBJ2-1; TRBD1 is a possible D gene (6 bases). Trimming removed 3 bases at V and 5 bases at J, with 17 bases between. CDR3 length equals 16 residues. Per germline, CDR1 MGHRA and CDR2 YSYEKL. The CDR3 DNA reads TGCGCCAGCAGCCAGGAAGAGGGGGTCTGGAACAATGAGCAGTTCTTC. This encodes CASSQEEGVWNNEQFF.

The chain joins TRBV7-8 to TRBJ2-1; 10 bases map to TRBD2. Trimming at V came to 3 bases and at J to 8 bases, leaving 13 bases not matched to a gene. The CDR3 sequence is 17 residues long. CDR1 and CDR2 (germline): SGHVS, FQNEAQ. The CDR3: CASSFPRSSGSIDEQFF. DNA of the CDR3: TGTGCCAGCAGCTTCCCGCGCTCTAGCGGGAGTATCGATGAGCAGTTCTTC. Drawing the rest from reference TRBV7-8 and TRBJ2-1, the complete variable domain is GAGVSQSPRYKVAKRGQDVALRCDPISGHVSLFWYQQALGQGPEFLTYFQNEAQLDKSGLPSDRFFAERPEGSVSTLKIQRTQQEDSAVYLCASSFPRSSGSIDEQFFGPGTRLTVL.

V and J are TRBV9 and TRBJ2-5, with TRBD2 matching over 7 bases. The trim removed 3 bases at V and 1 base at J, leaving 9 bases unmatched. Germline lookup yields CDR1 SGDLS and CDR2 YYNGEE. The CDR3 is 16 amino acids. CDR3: CASSDRPAGFQETQYF. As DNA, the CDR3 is TGTGCCAGCAGCGACCGGCCAGCGGGATTCCAAGAGACCCAGTACTTC.

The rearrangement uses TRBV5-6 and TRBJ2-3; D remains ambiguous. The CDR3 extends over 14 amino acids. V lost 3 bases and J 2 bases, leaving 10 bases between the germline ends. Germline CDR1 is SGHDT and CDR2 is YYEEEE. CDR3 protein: CASSSGQVTDTQYF. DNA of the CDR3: TGTGCCAGCAGCTCTGGTCAGGTCACAGATACGCAGTATTTT.

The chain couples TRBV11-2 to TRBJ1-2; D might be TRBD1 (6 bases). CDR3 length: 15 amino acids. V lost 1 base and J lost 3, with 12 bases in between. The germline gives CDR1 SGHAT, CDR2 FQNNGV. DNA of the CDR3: TGTGCCAGCAGCTTAGGCCCGGGGGGGCACTATGGCTACACCTTC. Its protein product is CASSLGPGGHYGYTF.

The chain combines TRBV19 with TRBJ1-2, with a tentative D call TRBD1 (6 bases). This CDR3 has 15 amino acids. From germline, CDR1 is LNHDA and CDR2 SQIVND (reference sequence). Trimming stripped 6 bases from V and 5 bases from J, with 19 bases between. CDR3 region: CASSVVDSEAYGYTF. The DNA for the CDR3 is TGTGCCAGTAGCGTAGTGGACAGCGAGGCGTATGGCTACACCTTC.

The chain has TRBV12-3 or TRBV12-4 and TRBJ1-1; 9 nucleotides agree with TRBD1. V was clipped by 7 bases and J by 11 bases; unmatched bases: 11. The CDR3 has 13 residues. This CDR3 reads CASTLRTGAAAFF. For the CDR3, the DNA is TGTGCCAGCACCCTGAGGACAGGGGCGGCCGCTTTCTTT.

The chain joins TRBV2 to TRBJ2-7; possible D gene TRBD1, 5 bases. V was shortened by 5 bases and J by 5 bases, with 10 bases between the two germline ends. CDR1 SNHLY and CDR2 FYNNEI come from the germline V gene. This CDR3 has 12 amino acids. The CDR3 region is CASSRQIHEQYV. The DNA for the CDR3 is TGTGCCAGCAGTAGACAGATCCACGAGCAGTACGTC.

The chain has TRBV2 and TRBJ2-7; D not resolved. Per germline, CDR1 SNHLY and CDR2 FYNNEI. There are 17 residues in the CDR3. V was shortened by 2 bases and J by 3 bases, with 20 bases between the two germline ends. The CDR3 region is CASSELPDMGTIYEQYF. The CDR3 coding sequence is TGTGCCAGCAGTGAATTGCCCGACATGGGCACAATCTACGAGCAGTACTTC.

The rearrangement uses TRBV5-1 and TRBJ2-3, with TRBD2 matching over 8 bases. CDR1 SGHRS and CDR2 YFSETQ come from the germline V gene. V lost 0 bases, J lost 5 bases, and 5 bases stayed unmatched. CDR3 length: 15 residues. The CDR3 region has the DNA TGCGCCAGCAGCTTGGACCCGGGGGGGCAAGATACGCAGTATTTT. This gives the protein CASSLDPGGQDTQYF. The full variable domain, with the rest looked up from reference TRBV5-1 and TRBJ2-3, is KAGVTQTPRYLIKTRGQQVTLSCSPISGHRSVSWYQQTPGQGLQFLFEYFSETQRNKGNFPGRFSGRQFSNSRSEMNVSTLELGDSALYLCASSLDPGGQDTQYFGPGTRLTVL.

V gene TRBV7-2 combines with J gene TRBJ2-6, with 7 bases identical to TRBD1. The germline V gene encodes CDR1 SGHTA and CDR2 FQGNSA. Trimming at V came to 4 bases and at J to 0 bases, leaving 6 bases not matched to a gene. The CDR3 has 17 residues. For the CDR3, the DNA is TGTGCCAGCAGCTCAGGACAGGTGAGCTCTGGGGCCAACGTCCTGACTTTC. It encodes CASSSGQVSSGANVLTF.

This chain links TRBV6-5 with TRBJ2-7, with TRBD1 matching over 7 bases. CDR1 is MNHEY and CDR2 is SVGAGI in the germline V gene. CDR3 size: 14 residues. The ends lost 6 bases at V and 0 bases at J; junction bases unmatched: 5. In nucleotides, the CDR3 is TGTGCCAGCAGACAGGGGTTCAACTCCTACGAGCAGTACGTC. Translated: CASRQGFNSYEQYV.

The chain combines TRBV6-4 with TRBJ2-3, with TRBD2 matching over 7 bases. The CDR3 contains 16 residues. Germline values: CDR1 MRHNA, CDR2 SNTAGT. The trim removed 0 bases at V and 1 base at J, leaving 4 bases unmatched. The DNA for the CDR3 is TGTGCCAGCAGTGACTCGGGGCTAGCGGGCACAGATACGCAGTATTTT. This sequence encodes CASSDSGLAGTDTQYF.

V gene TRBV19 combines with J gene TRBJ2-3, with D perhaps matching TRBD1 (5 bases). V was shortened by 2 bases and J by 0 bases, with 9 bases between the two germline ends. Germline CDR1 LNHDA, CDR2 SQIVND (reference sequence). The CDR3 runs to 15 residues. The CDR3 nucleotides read TGTGCCAGTAGTATAAAGGGGATAAGCACAGATACGCAGTATTTT. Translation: CASSIKGISTDTQYF.

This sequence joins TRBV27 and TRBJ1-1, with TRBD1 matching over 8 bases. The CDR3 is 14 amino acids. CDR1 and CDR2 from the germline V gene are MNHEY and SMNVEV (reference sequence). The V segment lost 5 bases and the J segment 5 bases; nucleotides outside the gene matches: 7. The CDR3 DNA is TGTGCCAGCAGTGCTACAGGGGGGTTGACTGAAGCTTTCTTT. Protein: CASSATGGLTEAFF.

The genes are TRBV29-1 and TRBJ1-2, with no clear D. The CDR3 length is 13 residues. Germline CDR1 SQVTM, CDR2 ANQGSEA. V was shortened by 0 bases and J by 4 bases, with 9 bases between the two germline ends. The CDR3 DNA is TGCAGCGTTGAAGACAGTCCCCTCTATGGCTACACCTTC. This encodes CSVEDSPLYGYTF.

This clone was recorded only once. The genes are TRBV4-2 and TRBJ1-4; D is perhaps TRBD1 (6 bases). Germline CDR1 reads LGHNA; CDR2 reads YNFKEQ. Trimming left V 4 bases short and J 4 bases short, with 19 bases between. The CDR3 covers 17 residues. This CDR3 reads CASSPQGPALINEKLFF. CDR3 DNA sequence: TGTGCCAGCAGCCCCCAGGGGCCCGCGTTGATTAATGAAAAACTGTTTTTT.

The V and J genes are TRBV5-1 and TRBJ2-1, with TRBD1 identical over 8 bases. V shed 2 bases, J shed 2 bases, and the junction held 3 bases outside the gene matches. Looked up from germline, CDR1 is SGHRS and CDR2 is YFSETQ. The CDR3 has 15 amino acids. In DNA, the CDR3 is TGCGCCAGCAGCTTTACGGACAGGGCCTACAATGAGCAGTTCTTC. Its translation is CASSFTDRAYNEQFF.